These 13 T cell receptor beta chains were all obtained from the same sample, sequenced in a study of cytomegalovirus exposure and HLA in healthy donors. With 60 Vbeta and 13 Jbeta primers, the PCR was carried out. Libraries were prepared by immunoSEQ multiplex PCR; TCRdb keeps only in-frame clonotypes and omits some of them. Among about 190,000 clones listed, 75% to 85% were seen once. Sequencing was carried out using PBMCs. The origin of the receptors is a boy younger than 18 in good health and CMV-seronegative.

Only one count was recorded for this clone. The CDR3 DNA reads as TGTGCCAGTAGTATACCGGGGGGCACTGAAGCTTTCTTT. Its protein product is CASSIPGGTEAFF. V and J are TRBV19 and TRBJ1-1, with TRBD1 as a possible D gene (5 bases). The CDR3 runs to 13 residues. V was cut by 2 bases and J by 4 bases, with 8 bases left in between. Germline assignment: CDR1 LNHDA and CDR2 SQIVND (reference sequence).

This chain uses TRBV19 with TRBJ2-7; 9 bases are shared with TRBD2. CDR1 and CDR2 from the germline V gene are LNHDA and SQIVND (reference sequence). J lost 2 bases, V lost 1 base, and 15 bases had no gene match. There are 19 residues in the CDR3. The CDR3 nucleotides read TGTGCCAGTAGTATAGCGTTTAAGGTGGCTAGCGGGGTTCCCTACGAGCAGTACTTC. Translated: CASSIAFKVASGVPYEQYF. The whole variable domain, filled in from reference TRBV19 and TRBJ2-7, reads DGGITQSPKYLFRKEGQNVTLSCEQNLNHDAMYWYRQDPGQGLRLIYYSQIVNDFQKGDIAEGYSVSREKKESFPLTVTSAQKNPTAFYLCASSIAFKVASGVPYEQYFGPGTRLTVT.

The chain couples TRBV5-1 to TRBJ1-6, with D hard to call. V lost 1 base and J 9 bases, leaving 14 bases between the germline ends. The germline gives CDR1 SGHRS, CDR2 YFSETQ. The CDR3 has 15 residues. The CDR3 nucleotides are TGCGCCAGCAGCTTGTACGAGCAGGATGCTTCACCCCTCCACTTT. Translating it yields CASSLYEQDASPLHF.

This CDR3 is CASSPLAGGRDEQYF. CDR3 coding DNA: TGTGCCAGCAGCCCACTAGCGGGGGGGCGGGACGAGCAGTACTTC. The chain recombines TRBV7-9 with TRBJ2-7, with TRBD2 matching 13 bases. The V and J ends lost 5 bases and 5 bases, in that order; junction bases with no gene match: 6. The CDR3 spans 15 residues. Germline V gene lookup returns CDR1 SEHNR and CDR2 FQNEAQ (reference sequence).

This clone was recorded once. The CDR3 DNA is TGTGCCAGTAGTTACGGTTCAGGAAACACCATATATTTT. Translation gives CASSYGSGNTIYF. The chain links TRBV19 to TRBJ1-3; D gene uncertain. The CDR3 is made up of 13 amino acids. The germline gives CDR1 LNHDA, CDR2 SQIVND (reference sequence). The V end was cut by 5 bases, the J end by 4 bases, with 9 bases between.

CDR3: CASSLTRGEAFF. DNA for the CDR3: TGTGCCAGCAGCTTAACCAGGGGGGAAGCTTTCTTT. The genes are TRBV7-3 and TRBJ1-1; 7 nucleotides line up with TRBD1. Trimming cost V 0 bases and J 8 bases; bases outside gene matches: 0. The CDR3 has 12 amino acids. CDR1 and CDR2 (germline): SGHTA, FQGTGA. Complete variable domain (other parts from reference TRBV7-3 and TRBJ1-1): GAGVSQTPSNKVTEKGKYVELRCDPISGHTALYWYRQSLGQGPEFLIYFQGTGAADDSGLPNDRFFAVRPEGSVSTLKIQRTERGDSAVYLCASSLTRGEAFFGQGTRLTVV.

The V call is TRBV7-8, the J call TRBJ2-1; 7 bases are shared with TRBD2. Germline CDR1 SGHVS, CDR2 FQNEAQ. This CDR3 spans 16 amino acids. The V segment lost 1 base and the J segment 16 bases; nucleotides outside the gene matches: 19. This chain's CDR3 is CASSLGVSDLSGNDFF. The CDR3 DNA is TGTGCCAGCAGCTTAGGAGTCTCGGATCTGAGCGGGAACGATTTCTTC.

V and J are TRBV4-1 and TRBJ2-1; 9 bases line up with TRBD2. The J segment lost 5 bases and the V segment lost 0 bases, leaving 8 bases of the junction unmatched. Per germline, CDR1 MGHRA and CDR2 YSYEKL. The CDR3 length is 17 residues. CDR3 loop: CASSQDGLAGHHNEQFF. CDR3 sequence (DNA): TGCGCCAGCAGCCAAGATGGCCTAGCGGGGCACCACAATGAGCAGTTCTTC.

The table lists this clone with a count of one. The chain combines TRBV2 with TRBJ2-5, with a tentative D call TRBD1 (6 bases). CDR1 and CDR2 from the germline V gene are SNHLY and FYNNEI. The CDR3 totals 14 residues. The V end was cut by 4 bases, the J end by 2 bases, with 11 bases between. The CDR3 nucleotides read TGTGCCAGCAGTGTAAGGACAGCTCAAGAGACCCAGTACTTC. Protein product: CASSVRTAQETQYF.

The CDR3 region has the DNA TGTGCCAGCAGATCCGGGACAGGGGGAGGGGGCTACACCTTC. Amino acids: CASRSGTGGGGYTF. The V and J genes are TRBV7-2 and TRBJ1-2; 11 nucleotides match TRBD1. The CDR3 has 14 amino acids. Germline-derived CDR1 and CDR2 are SGHTA and FQGNSA. The junction had 8 bases not matched to a gene; V was cut back by 6 bases and J by 8 bases. Looking up the rest from reference TRBV7-2 and TRBJ1-2 gives the full variable domain: GAGVSQSPSNKVTEKGKDVELRCDPISGHTALYWYRQSLGQGLEFLIYFQGNSAPDKSGLPSDRFSAERTGGSVSTLTIQRTQQEDSAVYLCASRSGTGGGGYTFGSGTRLTVV.

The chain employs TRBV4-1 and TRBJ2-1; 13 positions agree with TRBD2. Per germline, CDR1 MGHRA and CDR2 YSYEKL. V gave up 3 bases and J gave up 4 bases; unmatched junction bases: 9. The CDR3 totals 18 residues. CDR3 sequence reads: CASSQIDLGLAGYNEQFF. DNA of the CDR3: TGCGCCAGCAGCCAGATAGATCTGGGACTAGCGGGGTACAATGAGCAGTTCTTC.

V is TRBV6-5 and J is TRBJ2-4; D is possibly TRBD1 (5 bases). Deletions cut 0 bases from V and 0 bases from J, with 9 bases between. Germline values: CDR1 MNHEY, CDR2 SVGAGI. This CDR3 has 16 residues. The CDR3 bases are TGTGCCAGCAGTTACTCGACAGCCCGAGCCAAAAACATTCAGTACTTC. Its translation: CASSYSTARAKNIQYF.

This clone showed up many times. The CDR3, as DNA: TGTGCCAGCAGTGAAGCTGCGGGGAATAATGAAAAACTGTTTTTT. Translating gives CASSEAAGNNEKLFF. V usage is TRBV6-1 and J usage is TRBJ1-4; D unclear. The CDR3 runs to 15 residues. V gave up 0 bases and J gave up 4 bases, with 9 bases separating them. Germline V gives CDR1 MNHNS, CDR2 SASEGT.